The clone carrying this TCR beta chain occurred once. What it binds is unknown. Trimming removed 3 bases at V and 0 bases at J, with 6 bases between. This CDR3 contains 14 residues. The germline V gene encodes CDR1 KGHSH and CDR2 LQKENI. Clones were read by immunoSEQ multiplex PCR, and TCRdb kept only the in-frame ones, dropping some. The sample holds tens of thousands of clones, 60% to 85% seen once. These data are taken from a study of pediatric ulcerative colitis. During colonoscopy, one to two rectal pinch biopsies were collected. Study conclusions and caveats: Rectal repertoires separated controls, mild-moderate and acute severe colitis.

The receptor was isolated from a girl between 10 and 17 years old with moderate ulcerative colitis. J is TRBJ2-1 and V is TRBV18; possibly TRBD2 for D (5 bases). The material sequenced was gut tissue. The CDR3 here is CASSPRDSYNEQFF. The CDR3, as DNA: TGTGCCAGCTCACCTCGGGACTCCTACAATGAGCAGTTCTTC.